A single sample is the source of the 22 T cell receptor beta chains below, sequenced in a study of cytomegalovirus exposure and HLA in healthy donors. 60 Vbeta and 13 Jbeta primers were used in PCR. Profiling relied on immunoSEQ multiplex PCR, and the TCRdb table lists in-frame clones only, not all of them. The repertoire holds 100,000 to 150,000 clones, about 68% seen once, with approximately 3.9% in the top ten. The specimen sequenced was PBMCs. The receptors stem from a man in his forties in good health and CMV-seropositive.

V and J are TRBV7-7 and TRBJ2-6, with D possibly being TRBD2 (6 bases). The V gene's germline CDR1 is SSHAT and CDR2 FNYEAQ (reference sequence). The CDR3 extends over 13 amino acids. CDR3 DNA: TGTGCTAGCGGCGGCTCTGGGGCCAACGTCCTGACTTTC. This encodes CASGGSGANVLTF. Complete variable domain (other parts from reference TRBV7-7 and TRBJ2-6): GAGVSQSPRYKVTKRGQDVTLRCDPISSHATLYWYQQALGQGPEFLTYFNYEAQPDKSGLPSDRFSAERPEGSISTLTIQRTEQRDSAMYRCASGGSGANVLTFGAGSRLTVL.

The V call is TRBV7-2, the J call TRBJ2-7, with 13 bases fitting TRBD2. CDR1 SGHTA and CDR2 FQGNSA come from the germline V gene. This CDR3 is built from 15 residues. The junction had 4 bases not matched to a gene; V was cut back by 1 base and J by 7 bases. The DNA of the CDR3 is TGTGCCAGCAGCTTAGAACTAGCGGGAGGGGGGGAGCAGTACTTC. This encodes CASSLELAGGGEQYF. The complete variable domain, with remaining parts taken from reference TRBV7-2 and TRBJ2-7, reads GAGVSQSPSNKVTEKGKDVELRCDPISGHTALYWYRQSLGQGLEFLIYFQGNSAPDKSGLPSDRFSAERTGGSVSTLTIQRTQQEDSAVYLCASSLELAGGGEQYFGPGTRLTVT.

DNA for the CDR3: TGTGCCAGCAGTCTGGAGCCGAACACCGGGGAGCTGTTTTTT. Protein product: CASSLEPNTGELFF. V usage is TRBV27 and J usage is TRBJ2-2; D is ambiguous. Trimming stripped 5 bases from V and 0 bases from J, with 7 bases between. The CDR3 runs 14 residues. Germline V lookup: CDR1 MNHEY, CDR2 SMNVEV (reference sequence).

The chain recombines TRBV4-1 with TRBJ2-1, with a possible D match to TRBD1 (5 bases). CDR3 length: 16 amino acids. CDR1 MGHRA and CDR2 YSYEKL come from the germline V gene. Trimming removed 1 base from V and 1 base from J, with 11 bases in between. CDR3 protein: CASSQAVDTSYNEQFF. The CDR3 DNA reads as TGCGCCAGCAGCCAAGCGGTGGACACTTCCTACAATGAGCAGTTCTTC.

This clone was seen a single time. V usage is TRBV7-6 and J usage is TRBJ2-5; D is possibly TRBD2 (6 bases). This CDR3 region has 15 residues. Germline V gives CDR1 SGHVS, CDR2 FNYEAQ. Trimming removed 1 base at V and 2 bases at J, with 11 bases between. The CDR3 DNA is TGTGCCAGCAGCTTAGGTACTAGCTATCAAGAGACCCAGTACTTC. It encodes CASSLGTSYQETQYF.

The CDR3 spells CASSPTEGGGYTF. The CDR3, as DNA: TGTGCCAGCAGTCCCACGGAGGGAGGCGGCTACACCTTC. The gene calls are TRBV14 and TRBJ1-2; D is undetermined. Germline lookup yields CDR1 SGHDN and CDR2 FVKESK. Trimming shortened V by 6 bases and J by 8 bases, and 16 bases separated the two germline ends. The CDR3 is 13 amino acids.

This clone was seen just once. This chain links TRBV15 with TRBJ2-5; TRBD1 agrees at 7 bases. The J call could be wrong; TRBJ2-7 is a better fit for the DNA end. The CDR3 has 15 residues. Germline V CDR1 and CDR2: LNHNV, YYDKDF (reference sequence). CDR3 DNA: TGTGCCACCAGCAGAAGAAAACAGGGGTCCTACGAGCAGTACTTC. Translated, it gives CATSRRKQGSYEQYF.

This clone came up once. The chain uses TRBV27 and TRBJ2-3, with 9 bases matching TRBD1. Germline V gene data show CDR1 as MNHEY and CDR2 as SMNVEV (reference sequence). The CDR3 is 14 residues long. V lost 5 bases and J lost 1; bases outside the gene matches: 1. CDR3 coding DNA: TGTGCCAGCAGTCGGGACAGGGGCACAGATACGCAGTATTTT. This gives the protein CASSRDRGTDTQYF.

The chain links TRBV10-3 to TRBJ1-2; 7 nucleotides line up with TRBD1. The CDR3 totals 10 residues. The J segment lost 8 bases and the V segment lost 10 bases, leaving 4 bases of the junction unmatched. Germline assignment: CDR1 ENHRY and CDR2 SYGVKD. The chain's CDR3 is CATGTVGYTF. CDR3 sequence (DNA): TGTGCCACGGGGACAGTAGGCTACACCTTC.

V and J are TRBV9 and TRBJ1-3; perhaps TRBD1 as D (6 bases). The CDR3 consists of 14 residues. Germline CDR1 SGDLS, CDR2 YYNGEE. With 4 bases removed from V and 4 bases from J, the gap between germline ends came to 12 bases. In nucleotides, the CDR3 is TGTGCCAGCAGCACAGGACAGATAGGAAACACCATATATTTT. As protein: CASSTGQIGNTIYF.

In its sample, this clone was seen a few times. This chain connects TRBV6-1 to TRBJ1-2, with 8 bases matching TRBD1. CDR1 is MNHNS, CDR2 SASEGT, per germline. CDR3 size: 16 residues. The V and J ends lost 7 bases and 0 bases, in that order; junction bases with no gene match: 10. CDR3 DNA: TGTGCCAGCAATGACAGGGGTCAGCCTACTAACTATGGCTACACCTTC. Translated, it gives CASNDRGQPTNYGYTF.

The chain is built from TRBV2 and TRBJ1-2; a possible D gene is TRBD1 (5 bases). The germline V gene has CDR1 SNHLY and CDR2 FYNNEI. CDR3 length: 14 residues. Deletions cut 8 bases from V and 6 bases from J, with 19 bases between. The DNA for the CDR3 is TGTGCCAGCCGGAGGGACTTCACTCTAAATGGCTACACCTTC. This encodes CASRRDFTLNGYTF.

The chain couples TRBV5-1 to TRBJ2-3, with D maybe TRBD1 (5 bases). CDR1 is SGHRS and CDR2 is YFSETQ in the germline V gene. The CDR3 length is 15 residues. Trimming stripped 1 base from V and 0 bases from J, with 9 bases between. CDR3: CASSLIRQSTDTQYF. The DNA of the CDR3 is TGCGCCAGCAGCTTGATCCGACAGAGCACAGATACGCAGTATTTT.

With regard to this clone: The sample carries other DNA sequences with the same CDR3. V and J are TRBV18 and TRBJ2-7; tentatively, D is TRBD2 (6 bases). There are 13 residues in the CDR3. Germline V gene lookup returns CDR1 KGHSH and CDR2 LQKENI. Trimming removed 4 bases at V and 1 base at J, with 8 bases between. The CDR3 coding sequence is TGTGCCAGCTCACGGGACTCTTCCTACGAGCAGTACTTC. Its translation: CASSRDSSYEQYF.

In its sample, this clone was seen a few times. This chain connects TRBV6-6 to TRBJ1-5; D perhaps matches TRBD1 (5 bases). CDR3 length: 15 residues. Germline V gene data show CDR1 as MNHNY and CDR2 as SVGAGI (reference sequence). V gave up 6 bases and J gave up 7 bases, with 19 bases separating them. The chain's CDR3 is CASSLTQGVRQPQHF. DNA of the CDR3: TGTGCCAGCAGCCTTACTCAGGGCGTGAGGCAGCCCCAGCATTTT.

The genes are TRBV29-1 and TRBJ2-3; D gene uncertain. This CDR3 region has 14 residues. Per germline, CDR1 SQVTM and CDR2 ANQGSEA. Trimming pared 1 base from V and 3 bases from J, leaving 11 bases between. In nucleotides, the CDR3 is TGCAGCGTTGAAGCCCCGCGCTCAACAGATACGCAGTATTTT. This encodes CSVEAPRSTDTQYF.

The chain has TRBV11-1 and TRBJ1-2; 8 nucleotides line up with TRBD1. This CDR3 is 14 amino acids long. Trimming took 4 bases from V and 6 from J; bases not matched to a gene: 7. Germline CDR1 and CDR2: SGHAT and FQDESV (reference sequence). CDR3 protein: CASSYDRGVDGYTF. The DNA for the CDR3 is TGTGCCAGCAGCTACGACAGGGGAGTTGATGGCTACACCTTC. Using reference TRBV11-1 and TRBJ1-2 for the parts outside the CDR3, the full variable domain is EAEVAQSPRYKITEKSQAVAFWCDPISGHATLYWYRQILGQGPELLVQFQDESVVDDSQLPKDRFSAERLKGVDSTLKIQPAELGDSAMYLCASSYDRGVDGYTFGSGTRLTVV.

The chain recombines TRBV10-3 with TRBJ1-2, with 11 positions matching TRBD1. CDR3 length equals 14 residues. The V gene end was trimmed by 8 bases and the J gene end by 4 bases; junction bases not matched to a gene: 6. CDR1 ENHRY and CDR2 SYGVKD come from the germline V gene. The chain's CDR3 is CAIRGTGGGYGYTF. The DNA for the CDR3 is TGTGCCATCCGTGGGACAGGGGGGGGCTATGGCTACACCTTC.

The rearrangement uses TRBV29-1 and TRBJ2-6; D gene unclear. Germline lookup yields CDR1 SQVTM and CDR2 ANQGSEA. This CDR3 region has 13 residues. V was trimmed by 5 bases and J by 0 bases, leaving 5 bases between them. CDR3 coding DNA: TGCAGCGTTAGCCTCTCTGGGGCCAACGTCCTGACTTTC. It is translated as CSVSLSGANVLTF.

With respect to this clone: This specimen includes other DNA sequences encoding the same CDR3. The chain combines TRBV6-1 with TRBJ2-3; maybe TRBD2 (6 bases). The germline V gene has CDR1 MNHNS and CDR2 SASEGT. CDR3 length: 14 amino acids. V was clipped by 4 bases and J by 1 base, with 9 bases between them. This chain's CDR3 is CASSVGGGTDTQYF. The CDR3 nucleotides are TGTGCCAGCAGTGTTGGAGGGGGCACAGATACGCAGTATTTT.

V usage is TRBV12-2 and J usage is TRBJ1-2. TRBV12-2 is a pseudogene locus. The CDR3 is made up of 16 amino acids. The CDR3 DNA is TGTGCAAGTCGCTTATGGAGTGGAGGGGGGGGATATGGCTACACCTTC. It yields the protein CASRLWSGGGGYGYTF.

This chain joins TRBV4-1 and TRBJ1-2, with TRBD1 as a possible D gene (6 bases). The V gene's germline CDR1 is MGHRA and CDR2 YSYEKL. CDR3 size: 11 residues. V dropped 3 bases and J dropped 13 bases, with 12 bases sitting between them. CDR3 DNA sequence: TGCGCCAGCAGCCAGGCAGGGGTCTCCACCTTC. This sequence encodes CASSQAGVSTF.